This TCR beta chain was obtained from a study of OX40 agonist ivuxolimab in advanced cancers. Study information: Patients enrolled in dose escalation were diagnosed with hepatocellular carcinoma, melanoma, renal cell or head and neck cancer. Overall study results and limits: CD4+ and CD8+ T cells in blood underwent clonal expansion by week 6 at 0.1 to 3.0 mg/kg. Clonal expansion among partial responders at 0.1-3.0 mg/kg ranked near the lowest.

This clone turned up a few times. Antigen: not known. The protocol was immunoSEQ multiplex PCR, while the TCRdb copy is restricted to in-frame clones and leaves out a portion. The table lists more than 20,000 clones, approximately 80% of them singletons, with about 32% in the top ten. The origin of this receptor is an adult with an advanced solid tumor such as melanoma, head and neck, liver or kidney cancer. The source was CD4+ or CD8+ T cells sorted from blood, collected in a trial of the OX40 agonist ivuxolimab.

The chain's CDR3 is CASSSGTSGHNEQFF. As DNA, the CDR3 is TGTGCCAGCAGCTCCGGGACTAGCGGACACAATGAGCAGTTCTTC. The chain joins TRBV7-9 to TRBJ2-1, with TRBD2 matching over 11 bases. Germline lookup yields CDR1 SEHNR and CDR2 FQNEAQ (reference sequence). V was clipped by 4 bases and J by 5 bases; unmatched bases: 4. The CDR3 is 15 residues long.